This T cell receptor (beta chain) is drawn from a study of OX40 agonist ivuxolimab in advanced cancers. The overall study: The patients received agonistic anti-OX40 (CD134) antibody ivuxolimab. Patients treated during dose escalation were battling hepatocellular carcinoma, melanoma, renal cell or head and neck cancer. Subjects had a mean age of around 60 years, with a range of about 20 to 85; less than 90% were male. The study's findings and limits: Average numbers of expanded clones were greater in CD8+ T cells than in CD4+.

TCRdb keeps only in-frame clones here, not all; method: immunoSEQ multiplex PCR. The data contain about 110,000 clones, roughly nine tenths of them singletons. This CDR3 has 16 amino acids. Losses at the gene ends were 4 bases for V and 1 base for J; bases not matched to a gene: 7. The germline CDR1 and CDR2 sequences are SGHKS and YYEKEE (reference sequence). Concerning this clone: Its antigen remains unknown.

The TCR comes from an adult with an advanced solid tumor such as melanoma, head and neck, liver or kidney cancer. The chain uses TRBV5-5 and TRBJ1-5, with TRBD1 matching over 8 bases. The material was CD4+ or CD8+ T cells sorted from blood, obtained in a trial of the OX40 agonist ivuxolimab. CDR3 nucleotides: TGTGCCAGCAGCCCTGTAGGACAGGGAAGCAATCAGCCCCAGCATTTT. Protein sequence: CASSPVGQGSNQPQHF. Full variable domain (missing parts from reference TRBV5-5 and TRBJ1-5): DAGVTQSPTHLIKTRGQQVTLRCSPISGHKSVSWYQQVLGQGPQFIFQYYEKEERGRGNFPDRFSARQFPNYSSELNVNALLLGDSALYLCASSPVGQGSNQPQHFGDGTRLSIL.